The TCR beta chain under discussion was sequenced for a study of blood T cell repertoires in COVID-19 (dated by TCRdb to the early 2020s). Notes on the research overall: The collaborator samples originated in the United States, Italy and Spain and spanned the acute and convalescent phases of COVID-19. Deeply sampled blood TCRbeta repertoires from subjects exposed to, actively infected with, or recovered from COVID-19 were included in the dataset. A freely available public database, intended as a resource for researchers studying the immune response to SARS-CoV-2, is where the repertoires were released. HLA class I and class II types, where available, came from metadata supplied by the sample provider rather than from assay-based typing. Sample metadata almost always included a de-identified subject ID, COVID-19 status, age in years and sex. The material from the prospective study consisted of cDNA or gDNA derived from T cells, B-cell-depleted T cells, or PBMCs. The samples were drawn from the first 160 participants of the ongoing ImmuneRACE study and from over a thousand subjects provided by 6 global collaborators. The full study reports these points: The quantity of clinical and demographic metadata differed by source and by participant and was supplied without curation.

TCRbeta CDR3 regions were amplified from genomic DNA using the immunoSEQ Assay, a bias-controlled multiplex PCR. Regarding the original processing steps: The number of nucleated cells in each sample was estimated by amplification of reference gene primers within the assay. Sequence reads were collapsed and filtered to measure the absolute abundance of every unique TCRbeta CDR3 rearrangement. For each sample, productive Simpson clonality was calculated as the square root of Simpson's diversity index across productive rearrangements. This immuneACCESS table, as held by TCRdb, lists in-frame sequences with V and J called but not all clones. Of the missing ones, under half trace to an unresolved V gene in checked studies; the others have no known cause. The V and J calls and clone size come from that table; D and trimming were worked out from the DNA. The sample data list more than 90,000 clones, and approximately 85% of these were observed just once. Together, the top ten hold around 12% of the sample.

Regarding this clone: No antigen is known for it. No qualities accompany the bases; no much larger clone lies one base away.

From its cysteine to its phenylalanine, the CDR3 spans 19 amino acids. Only the CDR3 region is kept as DNA, spanning 57 bases read in frame from base 1. Based on the germline V gene, the CDR1 and CDR2 sequences are KGHDR and SFDVKD. V lost 9 bases and J lost 1 base; the stretch between them is 27 bases long. Collaborating institutions collected whole blood in K2EDTA tubes following their own protocols. For TCRbeta analysis, collaborators shipped samples in one of three forms: frozen whole blood, isolated PBMCs, or DNA extracted from either of those sample types. This TCR was sampled from a human donor in a cohort sampled during active COVID-19. The chain links TRBV24-1 with TRBJ1-5; a tentative D call is TRBD1 (6 bases match). Source material: peripheral blood. The encoded CDR3 is CATVAAPSQPTGSNQPQHF. The nucleotide sequence reads as follows: TGTGCCACCGTCGCGGCCCCTTCGCAGCCTACAGGGAGCAATCAGCCCCAGCATTTT.